This T cell receptor beta chain comes out of a study of cytomegalovirus exposure and HLA in healthy donors. Study outcomes and limitations: TCR sequences were mostly rare, though some public TCRs occurred in many donors. The classifier reportedly diagnosed cytomegalovirus status with high specificity and sensitivity.

This clone occurred once. Its antigen is undetermined. Using immunoSEQ multiplex PCR, the repertoire was profiled, and TCRdb retains in-frame clones only, with some absent. The sample contains approximately 76,000 clones, approximately 93% of which appear only once. The sample comprised PBMCs. This receptor was identified in a woman under 30 in good health and CMV-seropositive.

The CDR3 bases are TGTGCCAGCAGCCGAGGGACTAGCCGTGAGACCCAGTACTTC. Amino acid sequence: CASSRGTSRETQYF. This chain uses TRBV6-1 with TRBJ2-5; 9 bases align to TRBD2. In germline, CDR1 is MNHNS, CDR2 SASEGT. This CDR3 region has 14 residues. After removal of 6 bases from V and 5 bases from J, the junction contained 7 bases not matched to a gene.